Below are 32 T cell receptor beta chains sequenced from a single sample in a study of OX40 agonist ivuxolimab in advanced cancers. Produced via immunoSEQ multiplex PCR; TCRdb's table is partial and in-frame only. The repertoire consists of tens of thousands of clones, with over 75% occurring once and the leading ten covering under 8.5%. The source was CD4+ or CD8+ T cells sorted from blood, collected in a trial of the OX40 agonist ivuxolimab. The receptor source for this set is an adult with an advanced solid tumor such as melanoma, head and neck, liver or kidney cancer.

The chain's CDR3 is CASSFVALRECAYEQYF. The CDR3 nucleotides read TGTGCCAGCAGCTTTGTAGCCCTGCGGGAGTGTGCCTACGAGCAGTACTTC. J is TRBJ2-7 and V is TRBV12-1; the D call of TRBD2 is as the table states it, not checked on the DNA. TRBV12-1 is a recognized pseudogene. This CDR3 has 17 residues.

V and J are TRBV5-4 and TRBJ1-1; D perhaps matches TRBD1 (5 bases). V lost 6 bases, J lost 0 bases, and 15 bases lay in between. There are 15 residues in the CDR3. Germline CDR1 reads SGHNT; CDR2 reads YYREEE (reference sequence). The CDR3 here is CASTPVRGVNTEAFF. The CDR3 bases are TGTGCCAGCACCCCGGTTCGGGGGGTGAACACTGAAGCTTTCTTT.

The rearrangement joins TRBV5-1 to TRBJ2-7; TRBD2 matches at 8 bases. With V trimmed by 0 bases and J by 4 bases, 9 bases remained unmatched. Germline V CDR1 and CDR2: SGHRS, YFSETQ. The CDR3 has 16 residues. CDR3 nucleotide sequence: TGCGCCAGCAGCTTGGAAGCGGGAGTAGGTGAGTACGAGCAGTACTTC. This sequence encodes CASSLEAGVGEYEQYF.

The chain has TRBV7-3 and TRBJ1-4, with D tentatively TRBD1 (6 bases). The CDR3 is 20 residues long. Germline values: CDR1 SGHTA, CDR2 FQGTGA. V dropped 5 bases and J dropped 0 bases, with 25 bases sitting between them. The CDR3 sequence is CASSPRRGQPNNATNEKLFF. The DNA of the CDR3 is TGTGCCAGCAGCCCCCGACGGGGGCAGCCGAACAATGCAACTAATGAAAAACTGTTTTTT.

The chain links TRBV2 to TRBJ2-5; perhaps TRBD1 as D (6 bases). With 8 bases removed from V and 2 bases from J, the gap between germline ends came to 12 bases. The CDR3 runs to 13 residues. Per the germline V gene, CDR1 is SNHLY and CDR2 is FYNNEI. DNA for the CDR3: TGTGCCAGCCTCCACGGACAGCAAGAGACCCAGTACTTC. Residues: CASLHGQQETQYF. Together with reference TRBV2 and TRBJ2-5, the CDR3 gives the full variable domain: EPEVTQTPSHQVTQMGQEVILRCVPISNHLYFYWYRQILGQKVEFLVSFYNNEISEKSEIFDDQFSVERPDGSNFTLKIRSTKLEDSAMYFCASLHGQQETQYFGPGTRLLVL.

The chain employs TRBV10-3 and TRBJ1-4, with D unresolved. This CDR3 comprises 13 residues. Germline assignment: CDR1 ENHRY and CDR2 SYGVKD. With 4 bases removed from V and 4 bases from J, the gap between germline ends came to 7 bases. The CDR3 loop reads CAISGGDNEKLFF. CDR3 DNA: TGTGCCATCAGTGGAGGAGATAATGAAAAACTGTTTTTT.

The chain recombines TRBV23-1 with TRBJ2-7; 10 nucleotides line up with TRBD1. TRBV23-1 is annotated as an ORF whose role is uncertain. This CDR3 region has 14 residues. Trimming cost V 10 bases and J 6 bases; bases outside gene matches: 12. The CDR3 reads CATKPRDRGREQYF. The CDR3 region has the DNA TGCGCCACCAAACCTCGGGACAGGGGTCGCGAGCAGTACTTC.

This sequence joins TRBV6-1 and TRBJ1-5; no definite D call. CDR3 length equals 12 residues. CDR1 MNHNS and CDR2 SASEGT come from the germline V gene. V was cut by 4 bases and J by 4 bases, with 5 bases left in between. The DNA of the CDR3 is TGTGCCAGCAGTGCCATTAATCAGCCCCAGCATTTT. This codes for CASSAINQPQHF.

The chain carries TRBV28 and TRBJ2-7; D might be TRBD1 (5 bases). This CDR3 spans 11 amino acids. Trimming took off 3 bases at V and 9 bases at J, with 9 bases between the two ends. The germline V gene has CDR1 MDHEN and CDR2 SYDVKM. In DNA form, the CDR3 reads TGTGCCAGCAGTTTGGGGCTAGGGCAGTACTTC. As protein: CASSLGLGQYF.

V and J are TRBV29-1 and TRBJ2-7; TRBD1 agrees at 11 bases. This CDR3 has 14 residues. Trimming cost V 5 bases and J 5 bases; bases outside gene matches: 8. Germline assignment: CDR1 SQVTM and CDR2 ANQGSEA. The CDR3 spells CSVQAGTGGDEQYF. In DNA, the CDR3 is TGCAGCGTTCAAGCCGGGACAGGGGGAGACGAGCAGTACTTC.

This chain joins TRBV19 and TRBJ2-2; a possible D gene is TRBD2 (6 bases). The CDR3 loop spans 15 amino acids. In germline, CDR1 is LNHDA, CDR2 SQIVND (reference sequence). The ends were cut back, 3 bases at V and 5 bases at J, with 13 bases in the middle. Here the CDR3 reads CASSIGAGPTGELFF. Here the CDR3 DNA reads TGTGCCAGTAGTATTGGTGCGGGACCTACCGGGGAGCTGTTTTTT.

The J gene is TRBJ1-3, the V gene TRBV6-6, with D unresolved. In germline, CDR1 is MNHNY, CDR2 SVGAGI (reference sequence). The CDR3 runs 15 residues. Trimming stripped 2 bases from V and 1 base from J, with 9 bases between. Written as DNA, the CDR3 is TGTGCCAGCAGTTACATGGCTGTTTCTGGAAACACCATATATTTT. It encodes CASSYMAVSGNTIYF.

V and J are TRBV5-1 and TRBJ2-3; 13 nucleotides line up with TRBD2. Per the germline V gene, CDR1 is SGHRS and CDR2 is YFSETQ. Germline trimming cut 4 bases from V and 3 bases from J; bases unmatched to any gene: 2. There are 15 residues in the CDR3. CDR3: CASSTTSGGTDTQYF. As DNA, the CDR3 is TGCGCCAGCAGCACGACTAGCGGGGGGACAGATACGCAGTATTTT. Looking up the rest from reference TRBV5-1 and TRBJ2-3 gives the full variable domain: KAGVTQTPRYLIKTRGQQVTLSCSPISGHRSVSWYQQTPGQGLQFLFEYFSETQRNKGNFPGRFSGRQFSNSRSEMNVSTLELGDSALYLCASSTTSGGTDTQYFGPGTRLTVL.

This clone is a singleton in its sample. The gene calls are TRBV7-8 and TRBJ2-1, with 8 positions matching TRBD1. CDR1 is SGHVS, CDR2 FQNEAQ, per germline. This CDR3 comprises 14 residues. V shed 8 bases, J shed 4 bases, and the junction held 7 bases outside the gene matches. The CDR3 sequence: CASRRDRQYNEQFF. The CDR3 nucleotides are TGTGCCAGCCGAAGGGACAGGCAATACAATGAGCAGTTCTTC.

This sequence joins TRBV5-4 and TRBJ2-7; maybe TRBD2 (6 bases). V lost 4 bases and J 12 bases, leaving 20 bases between the germline ends. Germline lookup yields CDR1 SGHNT and CDR2 YYREEE (reference sequence). This CDR3 contains 13 residues. The CDR3 loop reads CASSQEIGGEVYF. CDR3 bases: TGTGCCAGCAGCCAAGAAATCGGGGGTGAGGTGTACTTC.

This sequence joins TRBV5-4 and TRBJ2-2; D is perhaps TRBD1 or TRBD2 (7 bases each). Deletions cut 3 bases from V and 1 base from J, with 13 bases between. Looked up from germline, CDR1 is SGHNT and CDR2 is YYREEE (reference sequence). The CDR3 totals 16 residues. The DNA of the CDR3 is TGTGCCAGCAGCTGGGGGGGACAGAGGAACACCGGGGAGCTGTTTTTT. Translating it yields CASSWGGQRNTGELFF.

The genes are TRBV7-8 and TRBJ1-5, with TRBD1 as a possible D gene (6 bases). This CDR3 comprises 14 residues. With 5 bases removed from V and 5 bases from J, the gap between germline ends came to 13 bases. From germline, CDR1 is SGHVS and CDR2 FQNEAQ. The CDR3 reads CASSLRDNYQPQHF. In nucleotides, the CDR3 is TGTGCCAGCAGCCTCCGGGACAACTATCAGCCCCAGCATTTT.

The chain employs TRBV27 and TRBJ1-6; D is ambiguous. This CDR3 region has 13 residues. V lost 2 bases to trimming and J lost 8 bases, with 7 bases between them. In germline, CDR1 is MNHEY, CDR2 SMNVEV (reference sequence). The CDR3 bases are TGTGCCAGCAGTTTACTTGGGGATTCACCCCTCCACTTT. It yields the protein CASSLLGDSPLHF.

CDR3 DNA: TGTGGCTCCTCGGGGCGGAACACCGGGGAGCTGTTTTTT. Its translation: CGSSGRNTGELFF. The chain couples TRBV10-3 to TRBJ2-2, with D possibly called TRBD1 or TRBD2 (5 bases each). Germline lookup yields CDR1 ENHRY and CDR2 SYGVKD. The CDR3 runs to 13 residues.

CDR3 loop: CASRGTPHNTDTQYF. For the CDR3, the DNA is TGTGCCAGCAGAGGGACACCTCACAACACAGATACGCAGTATTTT. The V gene is TRBV7-2, the J gene TRBJ2-3; D might be TRBD1 (6 bases). V was shortened by 6 bases and J by 2 bases, with 15 bases between the two germline ends. CDR1 is SGHTA and CDR2 is FQGNSA in the germline V gene. The length of the CDR3 is 15 residues. The variable domain in full, completed from reference TRBV7-2 and TRBJ2-3, reads GAGVSQSPSNKVTEKGKDVELRCDPISGHTALYWYRQSLGQGLEFLIYFQGNSAPDKSGLPSDRFSAERTGGSVSTLTIQRTQQEDSAVYLCASRGTPHNTDTQYFGPGTRLTVL.

V and J are TRBV28 and TRBJ2-1; 10 bases fit TRBD2. Germline values: CDR1 MDHEN, CDR2 SYDVKM. The CDR3 length is 16 residues. V lost 6 bases, J lost 2 bases, and 7 bases stayed unmatched. The CDR3 DNA follows: TGTGCCAGCAGGGGAGAAAGCGGGGGGGCCTACAATGAGCAGTTCTTC. This translates into CASRGESGGAYNEQFF.

This chain uses TRBV19 with TRBJ1-5; TRBD1 matches 10 bases. The trim removed 3 bases at V and 10 bases at J, leaving 3 bases unmatched. CDR3 length: 13 amino acids. Germline V lookup: CDR1 LNHDA, CDR2 SQIVND (reference sequence). The CDR3 spells CASSMGDRGPQHF. The CDR3, as DNA: TGTGCCAGTAGTATGGGGGACAGGGGACCCCAGCATTTT.

This clone was detected once. The chain links TRBV5-5 to TRBJ1-3; no clear D gene. The CDR3 is 11 residues long. V was clipped by 6 bases and J by 2 bases, with 3 bases between them. CDR1 SGHKS and CDR2 YYEKEE come from the germline V gene (reference sequence). In DNA form, the CDR3 reads TGTGCCAGCAACCCTGGAAACACCATATATTTT. It encodes CASNPGNTIYF.

The chain combines TRBV18 with TRBJ1-3; 7 bases line up with TRBD1. Germline V gives CDR1 KGHSH, CDR2 LQKENI. CDR3 length equals 14 residues. Losses at the gene ends were 3 bases for V and 10 bases for J; bases not matched to a gene: 9. For the CDR3, the DNA is TGTGCCAGCTCACCCCCGGGACAGCCCAAGACCATATATTTT. This codes for CASSPPGQPKTIYF.

The V gene is TRBV7-6, the J gene TRBJ2-2; D ambiguous. Germline lookup yields CDR1 SGHVS and CDR2 FNYEAQ. The CDR3 totals 14 residues. Trimming cost V 2 bases and J 7 bases, with 11 bases left between them. The CDR3: CASSLNSILGELFF. The CDR3 DNA is TGTGCCAGCAGCTTAAACAGCATCCTCGGGGAGCTGTTTTTT. Full variable domain (rest looked up from reference TRBV7-6 and TRBJ2-2): GAGVSQSPRYKVTKRGQDVALRCDPISGHVSLYWYRQALGQGPEFLTYFNYEAQQDKSGLPNDRFSAERPEGSISTLTIQRTEQRDSAMYRCASSLNSILGELFFGEGSRLTVL.

The CDR3 DNA follows: TGTGCCAGCAGCTTAGCGGGGCAGACTAGCACAGATACGCAGTATTTT. Its translation: CASSLAGQTSTDTQYF. V is TRBV7-9 and J is TRBJ2-3; perhaps TRBD1 as D (5 bases). V shed 0 bases and J shed 0 bases, with 10 bases lying between them. The CDR3 is made up of 16 amino acids. Germline CDR1 reads SEHNR; CDR2 reads FQNEAQ (reference sequence).

The chain recombines TRBV29-1 with TRBJ2-7; TRBD1 aligns across 8 bases. V was pared by 2 bases and J by 5 bases, with 8 bases of the junction left unmatched. This CDR3 is built from 14 residues. CDR1 and CDR2 from the germline V gene are SQVTM and ANQGSEA. The CDR3 nucleotides read TGCAGCGTTGAACCCTCGGACAGGGTCCACGAGCAGTACTTC. The encoded protein is CSVEPSDRVHEQYF.

The chain is built from TRBV27 and TRBJ2-6, with 8 bases aligning to TRBD1. The CDR3 is made up of 18 amino acids. Looked up from germline, CDR1 is MNHEY and CDR2 is SMNVEV (reference sequence). Germline trimming cut 5 bases from V and 2 bases from J; bases unmatched to any gene: 11. The CDR3 DNA sequence: TGTGCCAGCAGTCTCCTCCGGACAGGGAGGACTGGGGCCAACGTCCTGACTTTC. It specifies CASSLLRTGRTGANVLTF.

This chain links TRBV4-1 with TRBJ1-5, with 9 bases fitting TRBD1. Losses at the gene ends were 1 base for V and 2 bases for J; bases not matched to a gene: 3. The CDR3 contains 16 residues. Germline-derived CDR1 and CDR2 are MGHRA and YSYEKL. CDR3: CASSQGDRAGNQPQHF. The CDR3 nucleotides are TGCGCCAGCAGCCAAGGGGACAGGGCAGGCAATCAGCCCCAGCATTTT.

The CDR3 DNA is TGTGCCAGCAGCAGCGGAGGGGGGGCATCGTTCGATTGGGCAGATACGCAGTATTTT. This encodes CASSSGGGASFDWADTQYF. This chain links TRBV5-6 with TRBJ2-3; D might be TRBD2 (7 bases). V dropped 4 bases and J dropped 4 bases, with 28 bases sitting between them. The V gene's germline CDR1 is SGHDT and CDR2 YYEEEE. CDR3 length: 19 amino acids.

This rearrangement joins TRBV6-6 to TRBJ2-3; D gene ambiguous. The CDR3 loop spans 13 amino acids. Germline assignment: CDR1 MNHNY and CDR2 SVGAGI (reference sequence). Trimming cost V 2 bases and J 2 bases, with 5 bases left between them. CDR3: CASSYSPTDTQYF. CDR3 nucleotide sequence: TGTGCCAGCAGTTACAGCCCCACAGATACGCAGTATTTT.

In its sample, this clone was seen once. The chain couples TRBV28 to TRBJ1-5, with D unresolved. The ends were cut back, 3 bases at V and 2 bases at J, with 11 bases in the middle. The CDR3 is 15 amino acids. Germline V gene sequence: CDR1 MDHEN, CDR2 SYDVKM. CDR3 residues: CASSLEGRGNQPQHF. The CDR3 DNA follows: TGTGCCAGCAGTTTGGAGGGAAGGGGCAATCAGCCCCAGCATTTT. Together with reference TRBV28 and TRBJ1-5, the CDR3 gives the full variable domain: DVKVTQSSRYLVKRTGEKVFLECVQDMDHENMFWYRQDPGLGLRLIYFSYDVKMKEKGDIPEGYSVSREKKERFSLILESASTNQTSMYLCASSLEGRGNQPQHFGDGTRLSIL.